This passage covers 23 T cell receptor beta chains from one sample sequenced in a study of cytomegalovirus exposure and HLA in healthy donors. The PCR had 60 Vbeta and 13 Jbeta primers. The data were produced by immunoSEQ multiplex PCR, yet TCRdb's version contains in-frame clones alone and is incomplete. The table lists about 110,000 clones, over 55% of them singletons. The sample taken for sequencing was PBMCs. The source of these receptors is a female donor in good health and CMV-seronegative.

V gene TRBV15 combines with J gene TRBJ2-1; 7 positions match TRBD2. CDR1 LNHNV and CDR2 YYDKDF come from the germline V gene (reference sequence). V lost 8 bases and J lost 0; bases outside the gene matches: 13. This CDR3 is 17 amino acids long. The CDR3 reads CATLSGLADFSYNEQFF. For the CDR3, the DNA is TGTGCCACCCTATCGGGGCTAGCGGATTTCTCCTACAATGAGCAGTTCTTC.

The V and J genes are TRBV7-2 and TRBJ2-3; TRBD2 agrees at 8 bases. The CDR3 spans 15 residues. Per the germline V gene, CDR1 is SGHTA and CDR2 is FQGNSA. J lost 4 bases, V lost 4 bases, and 7 bases had no gene match. The CDR3 bases are TGTGCCAGCAGCTGGAGCGGGAGCGACCCAGATACGCAGTATTTT. It encodes CASSWSGSDPDTQYF.

CDR3 nucleotides: TGTGCCTGGACCCAACTAGCGGGAGGAGGGGATACGCAGTATTTT. Amino acids: CAWTQLAGGGDTQYF. This chain links TRBV30 with TRBJ2-3, with TRBD2 matching over 12 bases. Germline assignment: CDR1 GTSNPN and CDR2 SVGIG (reference sequence). CDR3 length equals 15 residues. V was pared by 4 bases and J by 6 bases, with 8 bases of the junction left unmatched.

The V call is TRBV11-2, the J call TRBJ2-7; 7 nucleotides match TRBD1. Germline lookup yields CDR1 SGHAT and CDR2 FQNNGV. V gave up 4 bases and J gave up 6 bases; unmatched junction bases: 12. The CDR3 is 15 amino acids. The CDR3 bases are TGTGCCAGCAGCTCGTACACAGGGGAAGGAGGCGAGCAGTACTTC. This sequence encodes CASSSYTGEGGEQYF. The full variable domain, rest sourced from reference TRBV11-2 and TRBJ2-7, is EAGVAQSPRYKIIEKRQSVAFWCNPISGHATLYWYQQILGQGPKLLIQFQNNGVVDDSQLPKDRFSAERLKGVDSTLKIQPAKLEDSAVYLCASSSYTGEGGEQYFGPGTRLTVT.

In its sample, this clone was seen a few times. The chain is built from TRBV6-4 and TRBJ1-1; 7 bases align to TRBD1. This CDR3 has 16 amino acids. Germline V gene data show CDR1 as MRHNA and CDR2 as SNTAGT. After removal of 3 bases from V and 4 bases from J, the junction contained 11 bases not matched to a gene. CDR3: CASSEREQGYGTEAFF. CDR3 DNA: TGTGCCAGCAGTGAACGAGAACAGGGGTACGGCACTGAAGCTTTCTTT.

The chain has TRBV5-3 and TRBJ2-1; D perhaps matches TRBD2 (5 bases). TRBV5-3 is an open reading frame, and its role is uncertain. V lost 0 bases and J 4 bases, leaving 8 bases between the germline ends. This CDR3 spans 14 amino acids. The CDR3 region is CARSLVEGYNEQFF. DNA for the CDR3: TGTGCCAGAAGCTTGGTTGAGGGTTACAATGAGCAGTTCTTC.

The chain has TRBV12-2 and TRBJ1-2. TRBV12-2 is recorded as a pseudogene. There are 16 residues in the CDR3. In DNA, the CDR3 is TGTGCAAGTCGCTTAGGTATCAGCGTCGCTAACTATGGCTACACCTTC. Its translation is CASRLGISVANYGYTF.

The chain's CDR3 is CASSLGRQVSYEQYF. The CDR3 nucleotides are TGTGCCAGCAGCTTGGGTCGACAGGTCTCCTACGAGCAGTACTTC. J is TRBJ2-7 and V is TRBV5-5; D perhaps matches TRBD1 (6 bases). This CDR3 spans 15 amino acids. Trimming pared 0 bases from V and 0 bases from J, leaving 10 bases between. Germline-derived CDR1 and CDR2 are SGHKS and YYEKEE (reference sequence).

The CDR3 protein is CASSLAAVTSGIHEQFF. The DNA for the CDR3 is TGTGCCAGCAGCTTAGCGGCCGTGACTAGCGGGATTCATGAGCAGTTCTTC. The V gene is TRBV7-2, the J gene TRBJ2-1; 11 nucleotides match TRBD2. V trimming: 0 bases; J trimming: 8 bases; junction bases outside the gene matches: 9. The CDR3 sequence is 17 residues long. Germline CDR1 reads SGHTA; CDR2 reads FQGNSA.

This chain joins TRBV5-1 and TRBJ2-7; 8 bases map to TRBD1. This CDR3 spans 15 amino acids. In germline, CDR1 is SGHRS, CDR2 YFSETQ. J gave up 2 bases and V 6 bases, and 10 bases lay outside the gene matches. The CDR3: CASNFRDRQTYEQYF. The DNA of the CDR3 is TGCGCCAGCAACTTTCGGGACAGGCAAACCTACGAGCAGTACTTC. The whole variable domain, filled in from reference TRBV5-1 and TRBJ2-7, reads KAGVTQTPRYLIKTRGQQVTLSCSPISGHRSVSWYQQTPGQGLQFLFEYFSETQRNKGNFPGRFSGRQFSNSRSEMNVSTLELGDSALYLCASNFRDRQTYEQYFGPGTRLTVT.

The J gene is TRBJ1-1, the V gene TRBV11-1; D gene ambiguous. V gave up 1 base and J gave up 1 base, with 4 bases separating them. Germline CDR1 is SGHAT and CDR2 is FQDESV (reference sequence). This CDR3 spans 13 amino acids. CDR3 DNA: TGTGCCAGCAGCTTAGGACAGAACACTGAAGCTTTCTTT. It codes for CASSLGQNTEAFF.

This chain joins TRBV30 and TRBJ2-5; 10 nucleotides agree with TRBD2. V gave up 0 bases and J gave up 1 base; unmatched junction bases: 5. Germline V gene sequence: CDR1 GTSNPN, CDR2 SVGIG (reference sequence). The CDR3 runs 16 residues. CDR3 nucleotide sequence: TGTGCCTGGAGTGTAATTAGCGGGAGGTCCCAAGAGACCCAGTACTTC. It is translated as CAWSVISGRSQETQYF.

The chain joins TRBV6-6 to TRBJ2-7; maybe TRBD1 (7 bases). V was trimmed by 4 bases and J by 4 bases, leaving 14 bases between them. Germline V gene data show CDR1 as MNHNY and CDR2 as SVGAGI (reference sequence). The CDR3 spans 14 residues. The DNA for the CDR3 is TGTGCCAGCAGTTTAGCGGCACAGGGGTACGAGCAGTACTTC. This sequence encodes CASSLAAQGYEQYF.

CDR3 DNA: TGTGCCAGCAGCACCTCACAGAGCTACGAGCAGTACTTC. Encoded protein: CASSTSQSYEQYF. J is TRBJ2-7 and V is TRBV7-9; D gene unclear. V was shortened by 5 bases and J by 3 bases, with 11 bases between the two germline ends. The CDR3 has 13 amino acids. Germline lookup yields CDR1 SEHNR and CDR2 FQNEAQ (reference sequence).

V is TRBV27 and J is TRBJ2-6, with D possibly matching TRBD1 (5 bases). Per the germline V gene, CDR1 is MNHEY and CDR2 is SMNVEV (reference sequence). The CDR3 sequence is 15 residues long. V gave up 5 bases and J gave up 0 bases, with 8 bases separating them. The CDR3 sequence is CASSEQVSGANVLTF. DNA of the CDR3: TGTGCCAGCAGTGAACAGGTCTCTGGGGCCAACGTCCTGACTTTC.

The chain joins TRBV5-4 to TRBJ2-2; D gene uncertain. CDR3 length equals 13 residues. Germline V gene data show CDR1 as SGHNT and CDR2 as YYREEE (reference sequence). Trimming took 1 base from V and 4 from J, leaving 5 bases between them. The chain's CDR3 is CASSLSGTGELFF. CDR3 DNA: TGTGCCAGCAGCTTGTCGGGCACCGGGGAGCTGTTTTTT.

This chain links TRBV9 with TRBJ1-3, with D possibly TRBD1 on 5 matching bases. The V gene lost 4 bases and the J gene lost 0 bases, with 8 bases spanning the gap. CDR3 length: 14 amino acids. Germline V CDR1 and CDR2: SGDLS, YYNGEE. The CDR3 here is CASSQGRSGNTIYF. Written as DNA, the CDR3 is TGTGCCAGCAGCCAGGGCCGCTCTGGAAACACCATATATTTT.

The genes are TRBV4-2 and TRBJ2-1; 7 bases are shared with TRBD2. The CDR3 is 14 residues long. Per the germline V gene, CDR1 is LGHNA and CDR2 is YNFKEQ. V dropped 4 bases and J dropped 5; count of bases not matched to a gene: 5. Written as DNA, the CDR3 is TGTGCCAGCAGCCGGCTAGCGGAAGACAATGAGCAGTTCTTC. Amino acids: CASSRLAEDNEQFF.

The rearrangement uses TRBV14 and TRBJ2-4; D might be TRBD1 (5 bases). The CDR3 runs 13 residues. The germline gives CDR1 SGHDN, CDR2 FVKESK. V lost 4 bases and J lost 9, with 13 bases in between. DNA for the CDR3: TGTGCCAGCAGCCTGAGACAGCGAGGCATTCAGTACTTC. The encoded protein is CASSLRQRGIQYF.

The chain has TRBV20-1 and TRBJ2-5; D is unclear. Germline V gene sequence: CDR1 DFQATT, CDR2 SNEGSKA (reference sequence). This CDR3 has 11 residues. Here the CDR3 DNA reads TGCGGCCAATCCTCTGCAGAGACCCAGTACTTC. It translates to CGQSSAETQYF.

The V gene is TRBV5-1, the J gene TRBJ2-1, with TRBD2 matching 11 bases. V gave up 5 bases and J gave up 6 bases; unmatched junction bases: 13. In germline, CDR1 is SGHRS, CDR2 YFSETQ. This CDR3 region has 17 residues. The CDR3 region has the DNA TGCGCCAGCAGTTTGAAGGTTCCCGGGACTAGCGGCAATGAGCAGTTCTTC. Its protein product is CASSLKVPGTSGNEQFF. Based on the CDR3 plus reference TRBV5-1 and TRBJ2-1, the full variable domain is KAGVTQTPRYLIKTRGQQVTLSCSPISGHRSVSWYQQTPGQGLQFLFEYFSETQRNKGNFPGRFSGRQFSNSRSEMNVSTLELGDSALYLCASSLKVPGTSGNEQFFGPGTRLTVL.

This clone showed up just once. V and J are TRBV29-1 and TRBJ2-5, with D tentatively TRBD2 (6 bases). Trimming took 1 base from V and 7 from J, leaving 13 bases between them. The CDR3 extends over 13 amino acids. Germline lookup yields CDR1 SQVTM and CDR2 ANQGSEA. Written as DNA, the CDR3 is TGCAGCGTTGAAGTAGCGGTTAGGAGGACCCAGTACTTC. It specifies CSVEVAVRRTQYF.

The genes are TRBV7-2 and TRBJ2-7; the D gene is possibly TRBD2 (6 bases). CDR1 is SGHTA, CDR2 FQGNSA, per germline. The CDR3 is made up of 16 amino acids. With 5 bases removed from V and 3 bases from J, the gap between germline ends came to 20 bases. CDR3 region: CASSAGGSSVVYEQYF. Here the CDR3 DNA reads TGTGCCAGCAGCGCCGGCGGGTCTAGCGTAGTCTACGAGCAGTACTTC. Looking up the rest from reference TRBV7-2 and TRBJ2-7 gives the full variable domain: GAGVSQSPSNKVTEKGKDVELRCDPISGHTALYWYRQSLGQGLEFLIYFQGNSAPDKSGLPSDRFSAERTGGSVSTLTIQRTQQEDSAVYLCASSAGGSSVVYEQYFGPGTRLTVT.